The 2 T cell receptor beta chains listed next were all sequenced from one sample in a study of blood T cell repertoires in COVID-19. TCRdb keeps only in-frame clones here, not all; method: immunoSEQ multiplex PCR. Of 310,000 or so clones listed, 80% to 90% are singletons. The sample taken for sequencing was PBMCs or T cells enriched from blood (not recorded which). These receptors all stem from a woman aged 18-29 years who had recovered from COVID-19.

This chain connects TRBV15 to TRBJ1-2; TRBD1 agrees at 8 bases. Germline values: CDR1 LNHNV, CDR2 YYDKDF (reference sequence). The trim removed 3 bases at V and 5 bases at J, leaving 8 bases unmatched. There are 15 residues in the CDR3. The CDR3 nucleotides read TGTGCCACCAGCAGGGGGACGGACAGGGATTATGGCTACACCTTC. Protein: CATSRGTDRDYGYTF. Filled out from reference TRBV15 and TRBJ1-2, the complete variable domain reads DAMVIQNPRYQVTQFGKPVTLSCSQTLNHNVMYWYQQKSSQAPKLLFHYYDKDFNNEADTPDNFQSRRPNTSFCFLDIRSPGLGDTAMYLCATSRGTDRDYGYTFGSGTRLTVV.

The chain links TRBV5-4 to TRBJ2-7; 8 bases map to TRBD1. V was pared by 1 base and J by 3 bases, with 6 bases of the junction left unmatched. The CDR3 is made up of 15 amino acids. Germline CDR1 SGHNT, CDR2 YYREEE (reference sequence). CDR3: CASSLYTGGRYEQYF. In DNA form, the CDR3 reads TGTGCCAGCAGCTTGTACACAGGGGGGCGCTACGAGCAGTACTTC.